This T cell receptor beta chain was captured in a study of blood T cell repertoires in COVID-19. Generated by immunoSEQ multiplex PCR, the TCRdb table keeps only in-frame clones and is missing some. The sample has 250,000 to 300,000 clones; under 90% are singletons. Germline-derived CDR1 and CDR2 are LGHDT and YNNKEL (reference sequence). This CDR3 contains 14 residues. Between the trimmed V and J ends, which lost 0 bases and 4 bases, there was a span of 7 bases. The source is a man aged 18 to 35 who had recovered from COVID-19. Sample: PBMCs or T cells enriched from blood (not recorded which). This sequence joins TRBV3-1 (or the pseudogene TRBV3-2) and TRBJ1-5; D gene ambiguous. CDR3 DNA: TGTGCCAGCAGCCAAGATTCGGGGAATCAGCCCCAGCATTTT. This translates into CASSQDSGNQPQHF.